The present T cell receptor beta chain was sequenced within a study of blood T cell repertoires in COVID-19. The CDR3 length is 16 residues. The ends were cut back, 2 bases at V and 7 bases at J, with 20 bases in the middle. The germline V gene has CDR1 MNHEY and CDR2 SMNVEV (reference sequence). Using immunoSEQ multiplex PCR, the repertoire was profiled, and TCRdb retains in-frame clones only, with some absent. The sample records about 250,000 clones, 75% to 90% being singletons. The sequenced material came from peripheral blood. The source is a woman aged 25 to 45 with active or convalescent COVID-19. The genes are TRBV27 and TRBJ1-2; D may be TRBD1 (6 bases). In nucleotides, the CDR3 is TGTGCCAGCAGTTTAGAGGGCAGGGGACGGAACGGTGGCTACACCTTC. Amino acid sequence: CASSLEGRGRNGGYTF.